The 29 T cell receptor beta chains given below trace back to one sample, sequenced in a study of blood T cell repertoires in COVID-19. Sequenced by immunoSEQ multiplex PCR; TCRdb stores in-frame clones only, minus some. Of roughly 150,000 clones in the sample, more than 65% were seen once. Material: peripheral blood. The receptors originated from a woman between 45 and 65 years old with acute or convalescent COVID-19.

The chain combines TRBV7-2 with TRBJ2-5; no reliable D call. V was pared by 1 base and J by 1 base, with 13 bases between. This CDR3 region has 16 residues. CDR1 is SGHTA and CDR2 is FQGNSA in the germline V gene. The CDR3 bases are TGTGCCAGCAGCTTAGTCTACAGCTTAGTCCAAGAGACCCAGTACTTC. Translated, it gives CASSLVYSLVQETQYF.

The V gene is TRBV19, the J gene TRBJ1-1; D gene ambiguous. V was clipped by 5 bases and J by 2 bases, with 18 bases between them. CDR1 is LNHDA and CDR2 is SQIVND in the germline V gene (reference sequence). This CDR3 has 16 amino acids. CDR3 nucleotides: TGTGCCAGTAGTCCGGAACCGGGAGAAGCAAACACTGAAGCTTTCTTT. Translating gives CASSPEPGEANTEAFF.

The rearrangement links TRBV19 to TRBJ2-7; 7 bases are shared with TRBD1. V lost 0 bases to trimming and J lost 3 bases; unmatched junction nucleotides: 5. CDR3 length: 15 amino acids. Germline V gene data show CDR1 as LNHDA and CDR2 as SQIVND (reference sequence). The CDR3: CASSIDHRGGYEQYF. The CDR3 nucleotides are TGTGCCAGTAGTATAGATCACAGGGGCGGCTACGAGCAGTACTTC.

The chain combines TRBV19 with TRBJ2-1; the D gene is possibly TRBD2 (7 bases). Trimming stripped 7 bases from V and 6 bases from J, with 19 bases between. Germline V gene sequence: CDR1 LNHDA, CDR2 SQIVND (reference sequence). There are 15 residues in the CDR3. The CDR3 DNA is TGTGCCAGTACCTCGAAGGGGGAGGGCCGCAATGAGCAGTTCTTC. Translation gives CASTSKGEGRNEQFF.

This clone was observed a few times. This same CDR3 is encoded by further DNA sequences in the sample. The rearrangement uses TRBV4-2 and TRBJ2-1; 13 bases fit TRBD2. J gave up 5 bases and V 0 bases, and 1 base lay outside the gene matches. The CDR3 is 16 amino acids. The germline gives CDR1 LGHNA, CDR2 YNFKEQ. This CDR3 reads CASSQELAGGNNEQFF. The CDR3, as DNA: TGTGCCAGCAGCCAAGAACTAGCGGGAGGGAACAATGAGCAGTTCTTC.

This chain joins TRBV6-6 and TRBJ2-3; 8 nucleotides agree with TRBD1. Germline V gene sequence: CDR1 MNHNY, CDR2 SVGAGI (reference sequence). The length of the CDR3 is 15 residues. V lost 6 bases to trimming and J lost 3 bases; unmatched junction nucleotides: 8. The DNA of the CDR3 is TGTGCCAGCAGCGACCCCGGACAGGGAACAGATACGCAGTATTTT. Its protein is CASSDPGQGTDTQYF.

V gene TRBV6-5 combines with J gene TRBJ2-3; D is undetermined. Germline loops: CDR1 MNHEY, CDR2 SVGAGI. The CDR3 is 13 amino acids. Trimming removed 10 bases at V and 1 base at J, with 12 bases between. The CDR3 DNA reads TGTGCCACCACCCCGCCGGGCACAGATACGCAGTATTTT. Amino acid sequence: CATTPPGTDTQYF.

This rearrangement joins TRBV6-1 to TRBJ2-7; 10 bases fit TRBD2. CDR3 length: 17 amino acids. Germline V CDR1 and CDR2: MNHNS, SASEGT. The V gene end was trimmed by 0 bases and the J gene end by 6 bases; junction bases not matched to a gene: 11. Here the CDR3 reads CASSEALGLAGASEQYF. The CDR3 DNA sequence: TGTGCCAGCAGTGAAGCCCTCGGGCTAGCGGGAGCCTCCGAGCAGTACTTC.

The genes are TRBV28 and TRBJ1-6, with 7 bases fitting TRBD1. V lost 4 bases to trimming and J lost 10 bases; unmatched junction nucleotides: 10. The CDR3 has 15 residues. Germline CDR1 reads MDHEN; CDR2 reads SYDVKM. CDR3 in DNA: TGTGCCAGCAGTTACCCGACAGGGACCTCCTCACCCCTCCACTTT. This sequence encodes CASSYPTGTSSPLHF.

CDR3 region: CASRPAGAYNEQFF. CDR3 DNA sequence: TGTGCCAGCAGACCCGCGGGGGCGTACAATGAGCAGTTCTTC. V usage is TRBV6-5 and J usage is TRBJ2-1, with a tentative D call TRBD2 (7 bases). The CDR3 is 14 residues long. V was shortened by 6 bases and J by 4 bases, with 13 bases between the two germline ends. Germline CDR1 and CDR2: MNHEY and SVGAGI.

This clone was picked up a small number of times. The rearrangement uses TRBV5-1 and TRBJ1-2, with unresolved D. V was cut by 4 bases and J by 8 bases, with 15 bases left in between. Per the germline V gene, CDR1 is SGHRS and CDR2 is YFSETQ. This CDR3 has 13 amino acids. The CDR3 bases are TGCGCCAGCAGCCCGGTCCCTCAGGCGGGCTACACCTTC. Residues: CASSPVPQAGYTF.

This chain uses TRBV2 with TRBJ1-2, with 8 positions matching TRBD1. The germline V gene has CDR1 SNHLY and CDR2 FYNNEI. With V trimmed by 6 bases and J by 3 bases, 3 bases remained unmatched. The CDR3 totals 13 residues. The CDR3: CASSPQGDYGYTF. CDR3 DNA: TGTGCCAGCAGCCCACAGGGGGACTATGGCTACACCTTC.

The CDR3, as DNA: TGTGCCAGCAGTTTAAGTGGGGAGGGCGAGCAGTACTTC. Translation: CASSLSGEGEQYF. V usage is TRBV27 and J usage is TRBJ2-7; 7 positions agree with TRBD2. The J segment lost 6 bases and the V segment lost 2 bases, leaving 4 bases of the junction unmatched. This CDR3 is 13 amino acids long. Germline CDR1 and CDR2: MNHEY and SMNVEV (reference sequence).

The V call is TRBV4-2, the J call TRBJ2-7; 7 bases are shared with TRBD1. Losses at the gene ends were 3 bases for V and 2 bases for J; bases not matched to a gene: 10. This CDR3 has 16 residues. CDR1 LGHNA and CDR2 YNFKEQ come from the germline V gene. CDR3 sequence (DNA): TGTGCCAGCAGCCATCCCAAGACAGGGTTAACCTACGAGCAGTACTTC. Translated: CASSHPKTGLTYEQYF.

The chain uses TRBV15 and TRBJ2-7, with 8 positions matching TRBD1. The germline V gene encodes CDR1 LNHNV and CDR2 YYDKDF (reference sequence). V was pared by 1 base and J by 5 bases, with 7 bases of the junction left unmatched. CDR3 length: 15 residues. The CDR3 coding sequence is TGTGCCACCAGCAGAGGCGGGACAGGTTTTGACGAGCAGTACTTC. It is translated as CATSRGGTGFDEQYF.

This chain connects TRBV3-1 (or the pseudogene TRBV3-2) to TRBJ1-1; D remains ambiguous. Germline assignment: CDR1 LGHDT and CDR2 YNNKEL (reference sequence). Trimming left V 1 base short and J 1 base short, with 7 bases between. This CDR3 has 14 amino acids. CDR3 amino acids: CASSQVEANTEAFF. CDR3 sequence (DNA): TGTGCCAGCAGCCAAGTTGAAGCGAACACTGAAGCTTTCTTT.

J is TRBJ2-7 and V is TRBV5-6; the match to TRBD2 covers 8 bases. CDR1 and CDR2 (germline): SGHDT, YYEEEE. This CDR3 spans 19 amino acids. V shed 3 bases and J 0 bases; nucleotides not matched to a gene: 17. In nucleotides, the CDR3 is TGTGCCAGCAGCTCAACTCTCGCGGGAGGTACGATGCCCTCCTACGAGCAGTACTTC. Translated: CASSSTLAGGTMPSYEQYF.

V and J are TRBV9 and TRBJ1-2, with TRBD1 matching over 7 bases. Germline V gene lookup returns CDR1 SGDLS and CDR2 YYNGEE. The CDR3 totals 15 residues. After removal of 6 bases from V and 5 bases from J, the junction contained 13 bases not matched to a gene. Written as DNA, the CDR3 is TGTGCCAGCACCCTAAAAGGGGGACAGCCGTATGGCTACACCTTC. It encodes CASTLKGGQPYGYTF.

The V and J genes are TRBV3-1 (or the pseudogene TRBV3-2) and TRBJ2-7; tentatively, D is TRBD2 (6 bases). The CDR3 consists of 13 residues. Germline CDR1 and CDR2: LGHDT and YNNKEL (reference sequence). V was cut by 6 bases and J by 2 bases, with 11 bases left in between. The CDR3 DNA reads TGTGCCAGCAGTTTCGGGACTCCCTACGAGCAGTACTTC. This encodes CASSFGTPYEQYF.

CDR3 sequence reads: CASSQWTAGGLSGYTF. The CDR3 DNA is TGTGCCAGCAGCCAATGGACGGCCGGAGGACTGTCAGGCTACACCTTC. The chain recombines TRBV3-1 (or the pseudogene TRBV3-2) with TRBJ1-2; D gene uncertain. V was cut by 2 bases and J by 8 bases, with 21 bases left in between. This CDR3 is 16 amino acids long. Germline-derived CDR1 and CDR2 are LGHDT and YNNKEL (reference sequence).

The J gene is TRBJ1-6, the V gene TRBV6-6, with 9 bases aligning to TRBD1. Germline V gives CDR1 MNHNY, CDR2 SVGAGI (reference sequence). The CDR3 spans 14 residues. The V segment lost 6 bases and the J segment 7 bases; nucleotides outside the gene matches: 4. DNA for the CDR3: TGTGCCAGCAGGAGACAGGGGGGAAATTCACCCCTCCACTTT. Amino acids: CASRRQGGNSPLHF.

This clone was seen only once. The chain uses TRBV5-6 and TRBJ1-1; perhaps TRBD1 as D (5 bases). V was shortened by 2 bases and J by 3 bases, with 11 bases between the two germline ends. The germline CDR1 and CDR2 sequences are SGHDT and YYEEEE. The CDR3 is 14 amino acids. CDR3 bases: TGTGCCAGCAGCTTCCCGCAGGGATACACTGAAGCTTTCTTT. It specifies CASSFPQGYTEAFF. Based on the CDR3 plus reference TRBV5-6 and TRBJ1-1, the full variable domain is DAGVTQSPTHLIKTRGQQVTLRCSPKSGHDTVSWYQQALGQGPQFIFQYYEEEERQRGNFPDRFSGHQFPNYSSELNVNALLLGDSALYLCASSFPQGYTEAFFGQGTRLTVV.

The genes are TRBV7-3 and TRBJ2-2; D gene ambiguous. Germline V gene data show CDR1 as SGHTA and CDR2 as FQGTGA. The CDR3 spans 14 residues. V dropped 3 bases and J dropped 1 base, with 6 bases sitting between them. The CDR3 coding sequence is TGTGCCAGCAGCTTCGCAGAGAACACCGGGGAGCTGTTTTTT. This codes for CASSFAENTGELFF.

The genes are TRBV19 and TRBJ2-2; 7 bases align to TRBD1. The germline CDR1 and CDR2 sequences are LNHDA and SQIVND (reference sequence). The CDR3 is made up of 14 amino acids. The junction had 7 bases not matched to a gene; V was cut back by 5 bases and J by 7 bases. The CDR3 DNA follows: TGTGCCAGTAGTGCCAGGGGGTCGGTCGGGGAGCTGTTTTTT. It is translated as CASSARGSVGELFF.

The chain couples TRBV5-1 to TRBJ2-7; D may be TRBD2 (6 bases). With 0 bases removed from V and 0 bases from J, the gap between germline ends came to 7 bases. There are 14 residues in the CDR3. Germline V gene data show CDR1 as SGHRS and CDR2 as YFSETQ. Written as DNA, the CDR3 is TGCGCCAGCAGCTTGGGCGGGAACTCCTACGAGCAGTACTTC. This codes for CASSLGGNSYEQYF.

This sequence joins TRBV7-9 and TRBJ2-7; D is perhaps TRBD1 (6 bases). CDR1 SEHNR and CDR2 FQNEAQ come from the germline V gene (reference sequence). V shed 2 bases and J shed 3 bases, with 14 bases lying between them. The CDR3 is 15 amino acids. The CDR3 loop is CASSLYRDPLYEQYF. CDR3 nucleotides: TGTGCCAGCAGCTTATACAGGGACCCTCTCTACGAGCAGTACTTC.

The gene calls are TRBV27 and TRBJ2-7; 14 bases agree with TRBD2. This CDR3 is built from 16 residues. After removal of 6 bases from V and 5 bases from J, the junction contained 9 bases not matched to a gene. Per the germline V gene, CDR1 is MNHEY and CDR2 is SMNVEV (reference sequence). CDR3: CASSTNRLAGGHEQYF. The CDR3 DNA reads TGTGCCAGCAGCACTAACCGACTAGCGGGAGGGCACGAGCAGTACTTC.

The chain uses TRBV5-1 and TRBJ2-3, with a weak D call TRBD2 (6 bases). Germline V gene data show CDR1 as SGHRS and CDR2 as YFSETQ. This CDR3 comprises 14 residues. With 4 bases removed from V and 2 bases from J, the gap between germline ends came to 11 bases. In DNA form, the CDR3 reads TGCGCCAGCAGCCCGGGACTGGTCACAGATACGCAGTATTTT. This sequence encodes CASSPGLVTDTQYF. Full variable domain (outside the CDR3, taken from reference TRBV5-1 and TRBJ2-3): KAGVTQTPRYLIKTRGQQVTLSCSPISGHRSVSWYQQTPGQGLQFLFEYFSETQRNKGNFPGRFSGRQFSNSRSEMNVSTLELGDSALYLCASSPGLVTDTQYFGPGTRLTVL.

The table lists this clone with a count of one. The identical CDR3 is also encoded by other nucleotide sequences in the sample. The V call is TRBV6-5, the J call TRBJ2-7; the D gene is possibly TRBD1 (6 bases). The V and J ends lost 4 bases and 0 bases respectively, with 7 bases between them. Germline CDR1 is MNHEY and CDR2 is SVGAGI. The CDR3 is 13 residues long. In nucleotides, the CDR3 is TGTGCCAGCAGTTCACAGGGCTCCTACGAGCAGTACTTC. Protein: CASSSQGSYEQYF.